The 32 T cell receptor beta chains in this list originate from one sample, sequenced in a study of cytomegalovirus exposure and HLA in healthy donors. The PCR had 60 Vbeta and 13 Jbeta primers. TCRdb's table, derived via immunoSEQ multiplex PCR, lists solely in-frame clones and lacks some. The table for this sample gives just over 200,000 clones. Sequenced: PBMCs. These receptors all stem from a girl aged 2 to 10 in good health and CMV-seropositive.

In DNA, the CDR3 is TGCGCCAGCAGCAGACTCGACAGGGCTGTCGCAGATACGCAGTATTTT. Protein sequence: CASSRLDRAVADTQYF. The chain links TRBV5-1 to TRBJ2-3; 7 bases match TRBD1. The CDR3 totals 16 residues. CDR1 is SGHRS and CDR2 is YFSETQ in the germline V gene. Trimming removed 4 bases from V and 4 bases from J; junction bases left unmatched: 12. The full variable domain, its missing parts supplied by reference TRBV5-1 and TRBJ2-3, is KAGVTQTPRYLIKTRGQQVTLSCSPISGHRSVSWYQQTPGQGLQFLFEYFSETQRNKGNFPGRFSGRQFSNSRSEMNVSTLELGDSALYLCASSRLDRAVADTQYFGPGTRLTVL.

This sequence joins TRBV11-2 and TRBJ2-1; D possibly corresponds to TRBD2 (6 bases). V gave up 2 bases and J gave up 0 bases, with 17 bases separating them. Germline V gives CDR1 SGHAT, CDR2 FQNNGV. CDR3 length: 18 amino acids. The CDR3 sequence is CASSLWLGSRDSYNEQFF. Written as DNA, the CDR3 is TGTGCCAGCAGCTTATGGCTCGGGAGCCGGGACTCCTACAATGAGCAGTTCTTC.

This rearrangement joins TRBV5-1 to TRBJ2-7, with D perhaps matching TRBD1 (5 bases). This CDR3 comprises 16 residues. Germline-derived CDR1 and CDR2 are SGHRS and YFSETQ. V shed 2 bases and J shed 2 bases, with 17 bases lying between them. Written as DNA, the CDR3 is TGCGCCAGCAGCTTCGGGCCGGACACCTTAGCCTACGAGCAGTACTTC. This translates into CASSFGPDTLAYEQYF.

The chain is built from TRBV2 and TRBJ1-4; TRBD1 matches at 10 bases. Germline V gene lookup returns CDR1 SNHLY and CDR2 FYNNEI. CDR3 length: 13 amino acids. V lost 6 bases, J lost 7 bases, and 2 bases stayed unmatched. CDR3 bases: TGTGCCAGCAGCCGGGACAGGGGTGAAAAACTGTTTTTT. Translated, it gives CASSRDRGEKLFF. The full variable domain, its missing parts supplied by reference TRBV2 and TRBJ1-4, is EPEVTQTPSHQVTQMGQEVILRCVPISNHLYFYWYRQILGQKVEFLVSFYNNEISEKSEIFDDQFSVERPDGSNFTLKIRSTKLEDSAMYFCASSRDRGEKLFFGSGTQLSVL.

The chain employs TRBV29-1 and TRBJ2-7, with 11 bases aligning to TRBD2. The V gene's germline CDR1 is SQVTM and CDR2 ANQGSEA. J gave up 5 bases and V 4 bases, and 10 bases lay outside the gene matches. The CDR3 sequence is 15 residues long. The CDR3 DNA sequence: TGCAGCGTTGCCCCGACTAGCGGGATCAGTGACGAGCAGTACTTC. As protein: CSVAPTSGISDEQYF.

The chain has TRBV6-1 and TRBJ1-4, with no clear D. Per the germline V gene, CDR1 is MNHNS and CDR2 is SASEGT. The CDR3 is made up of 14 amino acids. Deletions cut 3 bases from V and 8 bases from J, with 13 bases between. The DNA for the CDR3 is TGTGCCAGCAGTGACAGAGACAATGGAGAAAAACTGTTTTTT. Translating gives CASSDRDNGEKLFF.

The chain is built from TRBV28 and TRBJ2-6, with TRBD1 matching over 11 bases. Germline lookup yields CDR1 MDHEN and CDR2 SYDVKM. V gave up 2 bases and J gave up 0 bases; unmatched junction bases: 3. CDR3 length: 18 residues. The CDR3 sequence: CASSLGTGGNSGANVLTF. The CDR3 DNA follows: TGTGCCAGCAGTTTAGGGACAGGGGGGAACTCTGGGGCCAACGTCCTGACTTTC.

Concerning this clone: Relative to the germline gene, one junction end is altered; a read error may explain this. The chain carries TRBV14 and TRBJ1-1, with unresolved D. CDR1 is SGHDN and CDR2 is FVKESK in the germline V gene. The CDR3 has 13 residues. CDR3 sequence reads: CASGHLYTDEAFF. In DNA, the CDR3 is TGTGCCAGCGGCCACCTCTATACAGATGAAGCTTTCTTT.

The rearrangement links TRBV28 to TRBJ2-5, with D tentatively TRBD2 (6 bases). The CDR3 runs 15 residues. V gave up 4 bases and J gave up 0 bases, with 12 bases separating them. The germline CDR1 and CDR2 sequences are MDHEN and SYDVKM. The CDR3 nucleotides read TGTGCCAGCAGTTCAGCAGGGAGGTACCAAGAGACCCAGTACTTC. This translates into CASSSAGRYQETQYF.

The CDR3, as DNA: TGCGCCAGCAGCTTGGTGGAGAACTCCTACGAGCAGTACTTC. Protein product: CASSLVENSYEQYF. V usage is TRBV5-1 and J usage is TRBJ2-5; D gene ambiguous. The DNA end is more similar to TRBJ2-7, so the J call may be wrong. CDR1 is SGHRS and CDR2 is YFSETQ in the germline V gene. This CDR3 region has 14 residues.

V gene TRBV6-6 combines with J gene TRBJ1-5; the D is unclear. The CDR3 spans 12 residues. Trimming took off 2 bases at V and 6 bases at J, with 5 bases between the two ends. Germline-derived CDR1 and CDR2 are MNHNY and SVGAGI (reference sequence). CDR3 nucleotide sequence: TGTGCCAGCAGTTACGAGGGTCAGCCCCAGCATTTT. This codes for CASSYEGQPQHF.

The genes are TRBV6-1 and TRBJ1-5; D might be TRBD1 (5 bases). The V end was cut by 3 bases, the J end by 5 bases, with 11 bases between. Germline CDR1 MNHNS, CDR2 SASEGT. The CDR3 has 14 amino acids. The CDR3 bases are TGTGCCAGCAGTGAGGCCAGGGCATATCAGCCCCAGCATTTT. It codes for CASSEARAYQPQHF.

CDR3: CASRLRVTEAFF. Written as DNA, the CDR3 is TGTGCCAGCCGATTGAGGGTCACTGAAGCTTTCTTT. This rearrangement joins TRBV2 to TRBJ1-1; no firm D call. The germline V gene encodes CDR1 SNHLY and CDR2 FYNNEI. Trimming removed 8 bases at V and 4 bases at J, with 11 bases between. This CDR3 contains 12 residues.

The chain couples TRBV4-1 to TRBJ1-2; D gene ambiguous. Deletions cut 0 bases from V and 0 bases from J, with 17 bases between. The V gene's germline CDR1 is MGHRA and CDR2 YSYEKL. This CDR3 contains 18 residues. CDR3 coding DNA: TGCGCCAGCAGCCAAGATTTCCTTGTCCGGGGAACTAACTATGGCTACACCTTC. It is translated as CASSQDFLVRGTNYGYTF.

This chain connects TRBV6-1 to TRBJ2-7; TRBD2 matches 14 bases. This CDR3 region has 15 residues. Germline CDR1 is MNHNS and CDR2 is SASEGT. The junction had 3 bases not matched to a gene; V was cut back by 6 bases and J by 2 bases. The CDR3 DNA reads TGTGCCAGCAGGGAGACTAGCGGGAGGGCCTACGAGCAGTACTTC. This encodes CASRETSGRAYEQYF.

The chain employs TRBV19 and TRBJ1-5; possibly TRBD1 for D (5 bases). Trimming shortened V by 2 bases and J by 2 bases, and 10 bases separated the two germline ends. The CDR3 consists of 15 residues. Germline V lookup: CDR1 LNHDA, CDR2 SQIVND (reference sequence). CDR3 DNA: TGTGCCAGTAGTATAACAGGTTCAGGCAATCAGCCCCAGCATTTT. This encodes CASSITGSGNQPQHF.

This rearrangement joins TRBV11-2 to TRBJ2-2, with 8 bases matching TRBD1. CDR3 length equals 15 residues. Germline CDR1 and CDR2: SGHAT and FQNNGV. J gave up 0 bases and V 4 bases, and 1 base lay outside the gene matches. In nucleotides, the CDR3 is TGTGCCAGCAGCTCGGACAGGGCGAACACCGGGGAGCTGTTTTTT. Amino acid sequence: CASSSDRANTGELFF.

The genes are TRBV27 and TRBJ1-4, with 9 bases fitting TRBD1. The CDR3 sequence is 15 residues long. Trimming at V came to 6 bases and at J to 7 bases, leaving 9 bases not matched to a gene. Germline V gene sequence: CDR1 MNHEY, CDR2 SMNVEV (reference sequence). The chain's CDR3 is CASRKQGAFGEKLFF. CDR3 in DNA: TGTGCCAGCAGAAAACAGGGGGCATTCGGTGAAAAACTGTTTTTT.

The chain employs TRBV10-3 and TRBJ2-5; D may be TRBD2 (5 bases). The tail of the sequence fits TRBJ2-7 better, so the J call may be wrong. Germline assignment: CDR1 ENHRY and CDR2 SYGVKD. The CDR3 has 15 residues. The CDR3, as DNA: TGTGCCATCAGTGAACCCGGGGAGATCTCCTACGAGCAGTACTTC. This translates into CAISEPGEISYEQYF.

In DNA, the CDR3 is TGTGCCACCTTATCCCAGACAGGGCTGAACACTGAAGCTTTCTTT. It yields the protein CATLSQTGLNTEAFF. V and J are TRBV6-5 and TRBJ1-1, with 7 positions matching TRBD1. Germline V gene data show CDR1 as MNHEY and CDR2 as SVGAGI. V shed 10 bases, J shed 0 bases, and the junction held 11 bases outside the gene matches. The length of the CDR3 is 15 residues.

The chain couples TRBV2 to TRBJ2-1; no definite D call. The V end was cut by 9 bases, the J end by 7 bases, with 10 bases between. Germline CDR1 reads SNHLY; CDR2 reads FYNNEI. The CDR3 sequence is 11 residues long. CDR3 bases: TGTGCCAGTTTGTCCCAAAATGAGCAGTTCTTC. This codes for CASLSQNEQFF.

This chain joins TRBV10-1 and TRBJ2-2; weak D call: TRBD1 (5 bases). Germline assignment: CDR1 WNHNN and CDR2 SYGVQD (reference sequence). Trimming took 6 bases from V and 6 from J, leaving 17 bases between them. This CDR3 has 15 amino acids. CDR3 in amino acids: CASSPTVSGPGELFF. The DNA for the CDR3 is TGCGCCAGCAGCCCGACAGTATCGGGCCCCGGGGAGCTGTTTTTT.

The chain joins TRBV25-1 to TRBJ1-5; 8 bases match TRBD1. The ends lost 1 base at V and 8 bases at J; junction bases unmatched: 7. Germline V gene sequence: CDR1 MGHDK, CDR2 SYGVNS. There are 15 residues in the CDR3. The CDR3 DNA is TGTGCCAGCAGTGAATCCACAGGGGGATGGGAGCCCCAGCATTTT. Its translation: CASSESTGGWEPQHF.

The gene calls are TRBV7-9 and TRBJ2-1, with TRBD2 matching over 11 bases. The CDR3 consists of 15 residues. CDR1 SEHNR and CDR2 FQNEAQ come from the germline V gene (reference sequence). V lost 5 bases to trimming and J lost 3 bases; unmatched junction nucleotides: 3. CDR3 sequence: CASSQLAGDYNEQFF. The CDR3 DNA follows: TGTGCCAGCAGCCAACTAGCGGGAGACTACAATGAGCAGTTCTTC. The full variable domain, rest sourced from reference TRBV7-9 and TRBJ2-1, is DTGVSQNPRHKITKRGQNVTFRCDPISEHNRLYWYRQTLGQGPEFLTYFQNEAQLEKSRLLSDRFSAERPKGSFSTLEIQRTEQGDSAMYLCASSQLAGDYNEQFFGPGTRLTVL.

The rearrangement links TRBV5-1 to TRBJ2-5; D is uncertain. Germline loops: CDR1 SGHRS, CDR2 YFSETQ. The V end lost 0 bases, the J end lost 2 bases, and 5 bases lay between the germline ends. The CDR3 totals 13 residues. This CDR3 reads CASSLDRQETQYF. In nucleotides, the CDR3 is TGCGCCAGCAGCTTGGACAGACAAGAGACCCAGTACTTC.

The chain uses TRBV29-1 and TRBJ1-2; D is uncertain. V was clipped by 4 bases and J by 8 bases, with 14 bases between them. This CDR3 is built from 12 residues. The V gene's germline CDR1 is SQVTM and CDR2 ANQGSEA. CDR3 protein: CSVGGLMGGYTF. As DNA, the CDR3 is TGCAGCGTTGGCGGACTTATGGGCGGCTACACCTTC.

The chain couples TRBV5-6 to TRBJ2-6, with D hard to call. The CDR3 loop spans 17 amino acids. The germline CDR1 and CDR2 sequences are SGHDT and YYEEEE. V was trimmed by 1 base and J by 0 bases, leaving 11 bases between them. The CDR3 here is CASSLWWRSSGANVLTF. The DNA for the CDR3 is TGTGCCAGCAGCTTGTGGTGGCGGAGCTCTGGGGCCAACGTCCTGACTTTC.

This chain connects TRBV27 to TRBJ1-1; 10 nucleotides match TRBD1. The CDR3 is 20 amino acids. Germline lookup yields CDR1 MNHEY and CDR2 SMNVEV (reference sequence). V shed 3 bases, J shed 3 bases, and the junction held 19 bases outside the gene matches. The CDR3 sequence is CASSFLSGQGLGRMDTEAFF. DNA for the CDR3: TGTGCCAGCAGTTTTCTTTCGGGACAGGGGCTAGGTAGGATGGACACTGAAGCTTTCTTT.

The chain links TRBV6-5 to TRBJ2-1; no firm D call. Germline V gene data show CDR1 as MNHEY and CDR2 as SVGAGI. This CDR3 has 13 amino acids. V lost 5 bases and J lost 5, with 10 bases in between. This CDR3 reads CASSQLGDNEQFF. DNA of the CDR3: TGTGCCAGCAGTCAACTGGGCGACAATGAGCAGTTCTTC.

The genes are TRBV5-4 and TRBJ2-6; tentative D call: TRBD1 (6 bases). Deletions cut 2 bases from V and 3 bases from J, with 15 bases between. The germline gives CDR1 SGHNT, CDR2 YYREEE (reference sequence). CDR3 length equals 17 residues. CDR3 bases: TGTGCCAGCAGCTTTAAGGCAGGGGCAGGTGGGGCCAACGTCCTGACTTTC. Translation: CASSFKAGAGGANVLTF.

Worth noting for this clone: One junction end disagrees with the germline gene, perhaps due to a read error. The rearrangement uses TRBV7-2 and TRBJ1-1, with a tentative D call TRBD1 (5 bases). The CDR3 loop spans 13 amino acids. Germline CDR1 SGHTA, CDR2 FQGNSA. The CDR3: CASRRILDTESFF. CDR3 sequence (DNA): TGTGCCAGCAGGCGGATATTGGACACTGAATCTTTCTTT.

The rearrangement uses TRBV29-1 and TRBJ1-1; 7 positions agree with TRBD1. CDR1 SQVTM and CDR2 ANQGSEA come from the germline V gene. V lost 3 bases, J lost 0 bases, and 10 bases stayed unmatched. CDR3 size: 16 residues. CDR3 residues: CSVDKGAELVNTEAFF. In nucleotides, the CDR3 is TGCAGCGTTGACAAGGGGGCCGAACTAGTGAACACTGAAGCTTTCTTT.